These T cell receptor beta chains were read from a single sample in a study of cytomegalovirus exposure and HLA in healthy donors. Repertoires were generated with immunoSEQ multiplex PCR, while TCRdb's copy carries only in-frame clones and drops some. This sample yields about 250,000 clones, of which under 90% are seen a single time; roughly 0.31% belongs to the top ten. Material: PBMCs. The source of these receptors is a girl aged 2-9 years in good health and CMV-seronegative. CDR3s include the opening cysteine and the closing phenylalanine or tryptophan. Each record gives: J gene, V gene, CDR3 protein.

j_call: TRBJ1-2
v_call: TRBV6-5
cdr3_aa: CASSYSYNYGYTF

j_call: TRBJ1-5
v_call: TRBV2
cdr3_aa: CASSGVSGYQPQHF

j_call: TRBJ2-7
v_call: TRBV28
cdr3_aa: CASRDPTVGLGYEQYF

j_call: TRBJ2-3
v_call: TRBV19
cdr3_aa: CASSMSWAGSVPDTQYF

j_call: TRBJ1-2
v_call: TRBV5-6
cdr3_aa: CASSFRGETINYGYTF

j_call: TRBJ1-5
v_call: TRBV18
cdr3_aa: CASSPTAGNQPQHF

j_call: TRBJ2-1
v_call: TRBV29-1
cdr3_aa: CSVGPGVAYNEQFF

j_call: TRBJ1-5
v_call: TRBV27
cdr3_aa: CASSFRGNQPQHF

j_call: TRBJ2-1
v_call: TRBV19
cdr3_aa: CASSMRYGSAEQFF

j_call: TRBJ2-7
v_call: TRBV5-1
cdr3_aa: CASSLARPDGHEQYF

j_call: TRBJ2-1
v_call: TRBV19
cdr3_aa: CASSLGQSSYNEQFF

j_call: .
v_call: TRBV11-2
cdr3_aa: CASSRSGSKDEQYF

j_call: TRBJ2-3
v_call: TRBV10-2
cdr3_aa: CASSEPAGITDTQYF

j_call: TRBJ1-6
v_call: TRBV6-1
cdr3_aa: CASRQGYNSPLHF

j_call: TRBJ2-4
v_call: TRBV7-9
cdr3_aa: CASSPPRTGIAKNIQYF